This T cell receptor beta chain appears in the sequencing data of a study of blood T cell repertoires in COVID-19. In the study overall: Acute and convalescent COVID-19 specimens originated in the United States, Italy and Spain.

V dropped 4 bases and J dropped 3 bases, with 10 bases sitting between them. The CDR3 is 13 residues long. Germline V lookup: CDR1 SGHKS, CDR2 YYEKEE (reference sequence). This clone has only a few counts. In the authors' methods: For nucleated cells, counts were estimated from reference gene primer amplification. The assay was immunoSEQ multiplex PCR, and TCRdb's table has in-frame clones only and misses some. The V and J calls and clone size come from that table; D and trimming were worked out from the DNA. Found here are roughly 150,000 clones, more than 65% of them singletons; the top ten hold 9.5% to 13%.

This TCR was sampled from a man between 65 and 85 years old with active or convalescent COVID-19. Sequencing was performed on peripheral blood. This chain uses TRBV5-5 with TRBJ1-2; tentatively, D is TRBD1 (5 bases). CDR3: CASSRREDYGYTF. The CDR3 nucleotides read TGTGCCAGCAGCCGCAGGGAGGACTATGGCTACACCTTC.